This is a list of T cell receptor beta chains from one sample in a study of T-cell reconstitution after alpha-beta-depleted transplantation in children. TCRdb redid the calling of the PCR reads with MiXCR, one entry per CDR3 protein. The sample carries some 830,000 distinct CDR3 sequences, about 15% recorded once. The starting material was PBMCs, mostly from graft donor cells, obtained 360 days after TCRalphabeta/CD19-depleted stem cell transplant. These TCRs come from a male patient younger than 18 who had a stem cell transplant for acute lymphoblastic leukemia, so the T cells may come from the graft donor. Both conserved end residues are part of each CDR3. Fields, in order: CDR3 length, D gene, J gene, clone size, V gene, CDR3 protein, CDR3 DNA. D genes are given only for firm matches. The listing skips clone size in some rows; elsewhere it reads once, few, many or a size class.

length: 16; D: NA; J: TRBJ2-1; size: many; V: TRBV4-1; CDR3: CASSQDHPSSYNEQFF; DNA: TGCGCCAGCAGCCAAGATCACCCGAGCTCCTACAATGAGCAGTTCTTC
length: 15; D: TRBD2; J: TRBJ2-7; size: NA; V: TRBV12-3/TRBV12-4; CDR3: CASSGTSGNSYEQYF; DNA: TGTGCCAGCAGTGGGACTAGCGGAAACTCCTACGAGCAGTACTTC
length: 17; D: NA; J: TRBJ2-6; size: few; V: TRBV5-1; CDR3: CASSYPGPRSGANVLTF; DNA: TGCGCCAGCAGCTACCCGGGCCCCCGCTCTGGGGCCAACGTCCTGACTTTC
length: 15; D: NA; J: TRBJ1-1; size: NA; V: TRBV7-9; CDR3: CASSLPGRKNTEAFF; DNA: TGTGCCAGCAGCTTACCGGGACGGAAGAACACTGAAGCTTTCTTT
length: 16; D: NA; J: TRBJ2-7; size: NA; V: TRBV5-1; CDR3: CASSLGGGKGFDEQYF; DNA: TGCGCCAGCAGCTTGGGCGGGGGCAAGGGCTTCGACGAGCAGTACTTC
length: 15; D: NA; J: TRBJ1-2; size: NA; V: TRBV12-3/TRBV12-4; CDR3: CASSFNVRAGSGYTF; DNA: TGTGCCAGCAGTTTCAATGTCCGGGCAGGATCCGGCTACACCTTC
length: 15; D: TRBD2; J: TRBJ2-7; size: NA; V: TRBV11-1; CDR3: CASSHPGGWTYEQYF; DNA: TGTGCCAGCAGCCACCCGGGGGGGTGGACCTACGAGCAGTACTTC
length: 14; D: NA; J: TRBJ2-5; size: NA; V: TRBV4-1; CDR3: CASSQDMRSGTQYF; DNA: TGCGCCAGCAGCCAGGATATGCGGTCCGGGACCCAGTACTTC
length: 14; D: NA; J: TRBJ1-1; size: NA; V: TRBV5-1; CDR3: CASSSTVAGTEAFF; DNA: TGCGCCAGCAGCTCCACAGTTGCGGGCACTGAAGCTTTCTTT
length: 13; D: NA; J: TRBJ2-1; size: NA; V: TRBV20-1; CDR3: CSAYRSSYNEQFF; DNA: TGCAGTGCCTATCGCAGCTCCTACAATGAGCAGTTCTTC
length: 15; D: TRBD2; J: TRBJ2-1; size: many; V: TRBV6-5; CDR3: CASSYLAGDVNEQFF; DNA: TGTGCCAGCAGTTACTTAGCGGGAGACGTCAATGAGCAGTTCTTC
length: 19; D: NA; J: TRBJ2-7; size: NA; V: TRBV11-2; CDR3: CASSLEGGSWGPLRYEQYF; DNA: TGTGCCAGCAGCTTAGAAGGGGGGTCATGGGGGCCCCTCCGATACGAGCAGTACTTC
length: 16; D: TRBD2; J: TRBJ2-5; size: few; V: TRBV18; CDR3: CASSPLTGTSGETQYF; DNA: TGTGCCAGCTCACCACTAACCGGGACTAGCGGTGAGACCCAGTACTTC
length: 14; D: NA; J: TRBJ2-2; size: few; V: TRBV5-1; CDR3: CASSLVQTSGELFF; DNA: TGCGCCAGCAGCTTGGTGCAAACCTCCGGGGAGCTGTTTTTT
length: 14; D: NA; J: TRBJ2-5; size: NA; V: TRBV20-1; CDR3: CSARSGFYQETQYF; DNA: TGCAGTGCTAGGAGCGGGTTCTACCAAGAGACCCAGTACTTC
length: 16; D: TRBD1; J: TRBJ2-7; size: few; V: TRBV15; CDR3: CATSRDLAGGSYEQYF; DNA: TGTGCCACCAGCAGAGATTTGGCAGGGGGCTCCTACGAGCAGTACTTC
length: 14; D: NA; J: TRBJ2-3; size: NA; V: TRBV30; CDR3: CAWRRSRVTDTQYF; DNA: TGTGCCTGGAGGCGGAGCCGTGTCACAGATACGCAGTATTTT
length: 18; D: NA; J: TRBJ1-4; size: NA; V: TRBV3-1; CDR3: CASSQHATVGRSNEKLFF; DNA: TGTGCCAGCAGCCAACATGCGACAGTTGGCCGGAGTAATGAAAAACTGTTTTTT
length: 14; D: NA; J: TRBJ1-6; size: NA; V: TRBV18; CDR3: CASSPNRVNSPLHF; DNA: TGTGCCAGCTCACCAAACAGGGTTAATTCACCCCTCCACTTT
length: 14; D: NA; J: TRBJ2-2; size: many; V: TRBV20-1; CDR3: CSARDGGSRVELFF; DNA: TGCAGTGCTAGAGATGGCGGCAGTAGAGTGGAGCTGTTTTTT
length: 12; D: NA; J: TRBJ2-3; size: NA; V: TRBV29-1; CDR3: CSVSDSTDTQYF; DNA: TGCAGCGTCTCGGACAGCACAGATACGCAGTATTTT
length: 14; D: NA; J: TRBJ2-7; size: few; V: TRBV2; CDR3: CASMIRAGPYEQYF; DNA: TGTGCCAGCATGATTCGGGCAGGGCCCTACGAGCAGTACTTC
length: 13; D: TRBD2; J: TRBJ2-1; size: NA; V: TRBV29-1; CDR3: CSVAREGFYEQFF; DNA: TGCAGCGTTGCGAGGGAGGGCTTCTATGAGCAGTTCTTC
length: 19; D: TRBD2; J: TRBJ2-1; size: few; V: TRBV7-9; CDR3: CASSLLRLASRGAYNEQFF; DNA: TGTGCCAGCAGCTTATTACGACTAGCGTCAAGGGGTGCCTACAATGAGCAGTTCTTC
length: 16; D: NA; J: TRBJ2-5; size: few; V: TRBV28; CDR3: CASTMGALAVQETQYF; DNA: TGTGCCAGCACCATGGGGGCCTTAGCGGTCCAAGAGACCCAGTACTTC
length: 18; D: NA; J: TRBJ2-5; size: few; V: TRBV4-1; CDR3: CASSPWDSSGYMTETQYF; DNA: TGCGCCAGCAGCCCTTGGGACAGTAGCGGGTATATGACAGAGACCCAGTACTTC
length: 15; D: NA; J: TRBJ2-1; size: many; V: TRBV7-9; CDR3: CASSLEDAGYVEQFF; DNA: TGTGCCAGCAGCTTAGAGGACGCCGGTTACGTTGAGCAGTTCTTC
length: 12; D: NA; J: TRBJ1-2; size: few; V: TRBV14; CDR3: CASSQGFDGYTF; DNA: TGTGCCAGCAGCCAGGGATTTGATGGCTACACCTTC
length: 15; D: NA; J: TRBJ1-5; size: NA; V: TRBV28; CDR3: CASSLWPLGNQPQHF; DNA: TGTGCCAGCAGTTTATGGCCGCTCGGGAATCAGCCCCAGCATTTT
length: 14; D: NA; J: TRBJ2-7; size: few; V: TRBV12-3/TRBV12-4; CDR3: CASSPRGVTYEQYF; DNA: TGTGCCAGCAGTCCCCGGGGAGTCACCTACGAGCAGTACTTC
length: 15; D: TRBD2; J: TRBJ2-7; size: NA; V: TRBV28; CDR3: CASSITAAGAGEQYF; DNA: TGTGCCAGCAGTATCACAGCTGCGGGAGCGGGCGAGCAGTACTTC
length: 15; D: NA; J: TRBJ2-7; size: NA; V: TRBV2; CDR3: CASSVTVVGPYEQYF; DNA: TGTGCCAGCAGCGTCACAGTAGTCGGGCCCTACGAGCAGTACTTC
length: 13; D: TRBD2; J: TRBJ2-7; size: many; V: TRBV12-3/TRBV12-4; CDR3: CASRAGLGYEQYF; DNA: TGTGCCAGCAGAGCGGGACTAGGCTACGAGCAGTACTTC
length: 15; D: TRBD1; J: TRBJ2-3; size: NA; V: TRBV5-1; CDR3: CASGEDRGLTDTQYF; DNA: TGCGCCAGCGGAGAGGACAGGGGGCTGACAGATACGCAGTATTTT
length: 17; D: TRBD2; J: TRBJ2-3; size: NA; V: TRBV18; CDR3: CASSPVTSGVSADTQYF; DNA: TGTGCCAGCTCACCAGTGACTAGCGGGGTCTCCGCAGATACGCAGTATTTT
length: 15; D: TRBD2; J: TRBJ2-5; size: NA; V: TRBV12-3/TRBV12-4; CDR3: CATSPYGRAQETQYF; DNA: TGTGCCACCTCGCCGTACGGGAGGGCCCAAGAGACCCAGTACTTC
length: 16; D: TRBD1; J: TRBJ2-1; size: many; V: TRBV5-1; CDR3: CASSLTGGYSYNEQFF; DNA: TGCGCCAGCAGCCTAACAGGGGGTTACTCCTACAATGAGCAGTTCTTC
length: 11; D: NA; J: TRBJ2-7; size: NA; V: TRBV4-1; CDR3: CASSQEGGQYF; DNA: TGCGCCAGCAGCCAAGAGGGGGGGCAGTACTTC
length: 18; D: TRBD2; J: TRBJ2-1; size: NA; V: TRBV5-1; CDR3: CASSFPSGRAPSYNEQFF; DNA: TGCGCCAGCAGCTTCCCCAGCGGGAGGGCCCCGTCCTACAATGAGCAGTTCTTC
length: 15; D: TRBD1; J: TRBJ1-2; size: NA; V: TRBV4-2; CDR3: CASSPQRDRAGGYTF; DNA: TGTGCCAGCAGCCCTCAACGGGACAGGGCGGGGGGCTACACCTTC
length: 17; D: TRBD2; J: TRBJ2-1; size: NA; V: TRBV29-1; CDR3: CSVNSGTSGSSYNEQFF; DNA: TGCAGCGTCAATTCCGGGACTAGCGGTAGCTCCTACAATGAGCAGTTCTTC